Following are 22 T cell receptor beta chains from one sample sequenced in a study of cytomegalovirus exposure and HLA in healthy donors. Primers included in the PCR were 60 Vbeta and 13 Jbeta primers. Method: immunoSEQ multiplex PCR; TCRdb's copy keeps in-frame clones and lacks some. The sample carries approximately 100,000 clones, about three quarters recorded once. The sequencing input was PBMCs. These TCRs come from a woman in her 40s in good health and CMV-seropositive.

The rearrangement links TRBV19 to TRBJ1-1; 7 bases are a match to TRBD1. CDR3 length: 12 amino acids. J lost 2 bases, V lost 8 bases, and 2 bases had no gene match. Germline CDR1 LNHDA, CDR2 SQIVND (reference sequence). CDR3 sequence reads: CASYRGNTEAFF. The CDR3 bases are TGTGCCAGTTACAGGGGCAACACTGAAGCTTTCTTT.

V and J are TRBV30 and TRBJ1-1; D uncertain. Germline V gene lookup returns CDR1 GTSNPN and CDR2 SVGIG (reference sequence). V dropped 0 bases and J dropped 10 bases, with 12 bases sitting between them. This CDR3 spans 12 amino acids. The CDR3 is CAWSVQRGRAFF. The DNA of the CDR3 is TGTGCCTGGAGTGTACAGAGAGGGAGAGCTTTCTTT.

This clone was seen just once. This chain links TRBV7-2 with TRBJ2-7; 8 bases line up with TRBD2. V trimming: 0 bases; J trimming: 3 bases; junction bases outside the gene matches: 4. CDR3 size: 15 residues. Germline lookup yields CDR1 SGHTA and CDR2 FQGNSA. The CDR3 region is CASSLASGDYYEQYF. Written as DNA, the CDR3 is TGTGCCAGCAGCTTAGCTAGCGGGGATTACTACGAGCAGTACTTC.

The J gene is TRBJ2-5, the V gene TRBV2, with TRBD1 identical over 7 bases. J lost 5 bases, V lost 7 bases, and 7 bases had no gene match. This CDR3 has 13 amino acids. Germline CDR1 reads SNHLY; CDR2 reads FYNNEI. Here the CDR3 DNA reads TGTGCCAGCACAACAGGGGTAGGGGAGACCCAGTACTTC. Its translation is CASTTGVGETQYF.

The rearrangement uses TRBV18 and TRBJ2-4; 10 bases agree with TRBD1. Germline assignment: CDR1 KGHSH and CDR2 LQKENI. This CDR3 has 16 residues. The trim removed 3 bases at V and 5 bases at J, leaving 7 bases unmatched. The DNA for the CDR3 is TGTGCCAGCTCACCTCCGGGACAGGGGATCCAAAACATTCAGTACTTC. Translation gives CASSPPGQGIQNIQYF.

The chain recombines TRBV10-3 with TRBJ1-6; TRBD1 is a possible D gene (6 bases). The CDR3 runs 16 residues. The V gene's germline CDR1 is ENHRY and CDR2 SYGVKD. V lost 10 bases to trimming and J lost 7 bases, with 23 bases between them. CDR3 in DNA: TGTGCCACCAACCTAGCTCAGGGTCAGGGGAATTCACCCCTCCACTTT. Protein: CATNLAQGQGNSPLHF.

This chain uses TRBV18 with TRBJ2-7; tentatively, D is TRBD2 (6 bases). CDR1 KGHSH and CDR2 LQKENI come from the germline V gene. The CDR3 sequence is 11 residues long. Trimming removed 4 bases at V and 7 bases at J, with 8 bases between. The CDR3 region is CASSLAGEQYF. The CDR3 region has the DNA TGTGCCAGCTCACTCGCGGGGGAGCAGTACTTC.

V usage is TRBV6-1 and J usage is TRBJ1-3; D unclear. This CDR3 is built from 14 residues. The V and J ends lost 6 bases and 0 bases respectively, with 9 bases between them. CDR1 is MNHNS, CDR2 SASEGT, per germline. CDR3 residues: CASRSQSSGNTIYF. The CDR3 coding sequence is TGTGCCAGCAGATCACAGAGCTCTGGAAACACCATATATTTT.

The chain has TRBV9 and TRBJ1-5; perhaps TRBD1 as D (5 bases). Germline assignment: CDR1 SGDLS and CDR2 YYNGEE. The CDR3 contains 15 residues. V lost 0 bases to trimming and J lost 1 base, with 8 bases between them. The CDR3 protein is CASSVGPGSNQPQHF. As DNA, the CDR3 is TGTGCCAGCAGCGTAGGCCCAGGGAGCAATCAGCCCCAGCATTTT. The full variable domain, with the rest looked up from reference TRBV9 and TRBJ1-5, is DSGVTQTPKHLITATGQRVTLRCSPRSGDLSVYWYQQSLDQGLQFLIQYYNGEERAKGNILERFSAQQFPDLHSELNLSSLELGDSALYFCASSVGPGSNQPQHFGDGTRLSIL.

This chain connects TRBV10-3 to TRBJ2-3, with 7 bases lining up with TRBD2. Germline lookup yields CDR1 ENHRY and CDR2 SYGVKD. Germline trimming cut 9 bases from V and 3 bases from J; bases unmatched to any gene: 6. The CDR3 extends over 13 amino acids. The CDR3 sequence: CAISGELTDTQYF. The CDR3 DNA is TGTGCCATAAGCGGGGAATTGACAGATACGCAGTATTTT.

This clone came up a few times. The chain combines TRBV5-6 with TRBJ1-2; D not resolved. The germline V gene has CDR1 SGHDT and CDR2 YYEEEE. Deletions cut 0 bases from V and 4 bases from J, with 7 bases between. The CDR3 has 13 amino acids. For the CDR3, the DNA is TGTGCCAGCAGCTTGGAGCGGATCTATGGCTACACCTTC. It translates to CASSLERIYGYTF.

V usage is TRBV7-2 and J usage is TRBJ1-1, with a possible D match to TRBD1 (5 bases). CDR3 length equals 13 residues. From germline, CDR1 is SGHTA and CDR2 FQGNSA. V lost 2 bases to trimming and J lost 8 bases, with 12 bases between them. Here the CDR3 DNA reads TGTGCCAGCAGCTTACTAACGGGGGGGGAAGCTTTCTTT. As protein: CASSLLTGGEAFF.

The rearrangement joins TRBV2 to TRBJ1-5, with a tentative D call TRBD1 (5 bases). The CDR3 totals 15 residues. Germline V gives CDR1 SNHLY, CDR2 FYNNEI. Trimming shortened V by 5 bases and J by 11 bases, and 22 bases separated the two germline ends. CDR3 DNA sequence: TGTGCCAGCAGTTTATCCGGGACTAAGGGCGCAGCCCAGCATTTT. Its translation is CASSLSGTKGAAQHF.

This chain links TRBV12-5 with TRBJ1-2, with D perhaps TRBD1 (5 bases). Germline V lookup: CDR1 LGHNT, CDR2 FRNRAP. There are 14 residues in the CDR3. Deletions cut 5 bases from V and 1 base from J, with 11 bases between. The chain's CDR3 is CASGPMTVNYGYTF. CDR3 nucleotide sequence: TGTGCTAGTGGTCCGATGACAGTTAACTATGGCTACACCTTC.

V gene TRBV7-2 combines with J gene TRBJ1-2; D possibly corresponds to TRBD1 (6 bases). The CDR3 is 15 amino acids. The ends were cut back, 5 bases at V and 7 bases at J, with 20 bases in the middle. Germline values: CDR1 SGHTA, CDR2 FQGNSA. The CDR3 nucleotides read TGTGCCAGCAGCCCTAGTGGCAGGGCCAGGGGTGGCTACACCTTC. Protein: CASSPSGRARGGYTF.

This chain joins TRBV28 and TRBJ1-6; D might be TRBD1 (6 bases). Trimming stripped 4 bases from V and 7 bases from J, with 14 bases between. The CDR3 contains 15 residues. Germline values: CDR1 MDHEN, CDR2 SYDVKM. CDR3 region: CASSSTRGRNSPLHF. The CDR3 nucleotides read TGTGCCAGCAGTTCTACCAGGGGAAGGAATTCACCCCTCCACTTT.

The CDR3 region is CASSHQQYRNSPLHF. CDR3 in DNA: TGTGCCAGCAGCCATCAACAATATCGCAATTCACCCCTCCACTTT. V usage is TRBV14 and J usage is TRBJ1-6, with D uncertain. This CDR3 region has 15 residues. The germline V gene encodes CDR1 SGHDN and CDR2 FVKESK. V was shortened by 3 bases and J by 7 bases, with 13 bases between the two germline ends.

The chain carries TRBV16 and TRBJ1-1, with D tentatively TRBD1 (5 bases). Trimming removed 2 bases at V and 1 base at J, with 5 bases between. This CDR3 has 13 residues. CDR1 and CDR2 (germline): KGHSY, FQNENV. CDR3 protein: CASSQRGNTEAFF. CDR3 nucleotides: TGTGCCAGCAGCCAAAGGGGGAACACTGAAGCTTTCTTT.

The rearrangement joins TRBV2 to TRBJ1-1; D not certain. V lost 7 bases to trimming and J lost 0 bases, with 9 bases between them. The CDR3 is 13 amino acids. CDR1 is SNHLY and CDR2 is FYNNEI in the germline V gene. The CDR3 DNA reads TGTGCCAGCATGAAGGAGATGAACACTGAAGCTTTCTTT. Protein sequence: CASMKEMNTEAFF.

The chain recombines TRBV28 with TRBJ1-1; TRBD1 matches 8 bases. V dropped 6 bases and J dropped 10; count of bases not matched to a gene: 7. From germline, CDR1 is MDHEN and CDR2 SYDVKM. The CDR3 spans 12 residues. CDR3 DNA sequence: TGTGCCAGCAGGCGGACAGGGTCGGGAGCTTTCTTT. Translating gives CASRRTGSGAFF.

This clone has just one count. This rearrangement joins TRBV7-2 to TRBJ1-5; possibly TRBD1 for D (6 bases). V gave up 1 base and J gave up 0 bases, with 10 bases separating them. The CDR3 is 16 residues long. Germline lookup yields CDR1 SGHTA and CDR2 FQGNSA. This chain's CDR3 is CASSLETGHSNQPQHF. In nucleotides, the CDR3 is TGTGCCAGCAGCTTAGAGACAGGCCATAGCAATCAGCCCCAGCATTTT. The whole variable domain, remainder taken from reference TRBV7-2 and TRBJ1-5, is GAGVSQSPSNKVTEKGKDVELRCDPISGHTALYWYRQSLGQGLEFLIYFQGNSAPDKSGLPSDRFSAERTGGSVSTLTIQRTQQEDSAVYLCASSLETGHSNQPQHFGDGTRLSIL.

The chain recombines TRBV2 with TRBJ2-7; 9 bases are shared with TRBD2. Germline V gives CDR1 SNHLY, CDR2 FYNNEI. The CDR3 has 20 amino acids. With V trimmed by 5 bases and J by 0 bases, 20 bases remained unmatched. CDR3 residues: CASSRPPVGLALASSYEQYF. The CDR3 DNA sequence: TGTGCCAGCAGTAGACCTCCCGTAGGACTAGCGCTCGCTAGCTCCTACGAGCAGTACTTC. The full variable domain, completed using reference TRBV2 and TRBJ2-7, is EPEVTQTPSHQVTQMGQEVILRCVPISNHLYFYWYRQILGQKVEFLVSFYNNEISEKSEIFDDQFSVERPDGSNFTLKIRSTKLEDSAMYFCASSRPPVGLALASSYEQYFGPGTRLTVT.